The following is a TCR beta chain sequence with its context. Antigen specificity is unknown. Each sample had two DNA replicates, about 0.52 ug blood or about 1.4 ug tissue. Clones were read by immunoSEQ multiplex PCR, and TCRdb kept only the in-frame ones, dropping some. The sample shows more than 20,000 clones, about 70% of them seen only once. The data originate from a study of early stage breast cancer tumors. Study-level background: Average read coverage per sample was around 10-fold.

Findings of the study overall: Most shared enriched TCRB sequences were commonly generated ones. Tumor and normal breast were distinguished via blood comparison in about 90% of the 16 patients.

Germline values: CDR1 ENHRY, CDR2 SYGVKD. This CDR3 spans 16 amino acids. With 8 bases clipped from V and 8 bases from J, the junction kept 9 bases outside the gene matches. Sequenced: blood. The chain recombines TRBV10-3 with TRBJ2-1; 16 bases map to TRBD2. This clonotype originated in a person aged 55 to 69 with breast cancer. For the CDR3, the DNA is TGTGCCATCTCGGGGACTAGCGGGGGGGCGGGAGATGAGCAGTTCTTC. It specifies CAISGTSGGAGDEQFF.